Listed here are 21 T cell receptor beta chains from one sample, sequenced in a study of OX40 agonist ivuxolimab in advanced cancers. Library generation was performed with the immunoSEQ multiplex PCR assay. TCRdb stores this immuneACCESS table with in-frame sequences only. Part of the clones is absent; in the studies checked, under half of the shortfall reflects unresolved V genes, and no reason is known for the rest. For this sample there are fewer than 70,000 clones; roughly nine tenths appear just once. The ten largest clones represent less than 3.5% of the sample. Sample: CD4+ or CD8+ T cells sorted from blood, taken in a trial of the OX40 agonist ivuxolimab. Receptors originate from an adult with an advanced solid tumor such as melanoma, head and neck, liver or kidney cancer.

V usage is TRBV28 and J usage is TRBJ2-7; the match to TRBD2 covers 12 bases. The trim removed 4 bases at V and 3 bases at J, leaving 10 bases unmatched. The germline V gene has CDR1 MDHEN and CDR2 SYDVKM. The CDR3 is made up of 17 amino acids. The CDR3 nucleotides are TGTGCCAGCAGTTCCCCCCCGGGACTAGCGGGCGACTACGAGCAGTACTTC. Its translation: CASSSPPGLAGDYEQYF.

The chain employs TRBV28 and TRBJ2-7; D uncertain. Germline CDR1 is MDHEN and CDR2 is SYDVKM. Trimming shortened V by 2 bases and J by 3 bases, and 5 bases separated the two germline ends. CDR3 length: 12 residues. The CDR3 DNA sequence: TGTGCCAGCAGTTTAGGGATCTACGAGCAGTACTTC. Translation: CASSLGIYEQYF. The whole variable domain, filled in from reference TRBV28 and TRBJ2-7, reads DVKVTQSSRYLVKRTGEKVFLECVQDMDHENMFWYRQDPGLGLRLIYFSYDVKMKEKGDIPEGYSVSREKKERFSLILESASTNQTSMYLCASSLGIYEQYFGPGTRLTVT.

The chain uses TRBV27 and TRBJ1-5, with TRBD1 matching over 7 bases. The CDR3 is 18 amino acids. Looked up from germline, CDR1 is MNHEY and CDR2 is SMNVEV (reference sequence). The V gene end was trimmed by 3 bases and the J gene end by 2 bases; junction bases not matched to a gene: 13. CDR3 sequence: CASSLGMKGAMGNQPQHF. CDR3 bases: TGTGCCAGCAGTTTGGGGATGAAGGGGGCGATGGGCAATCAGCCCCAGCATTTT.

The chain is built from TRBV29-1 and TRBJ2-1; D might be TRBD2 (6 bases). The CDR3 consists of 12 residues. Trimming removed 4 bases at V and 5 bases at J, with 9 bases between. The V gene's germline CDR1 is SQVTM and CDR2 ANQGSEA. CDR3 in DNA: TGCAGCGTTGGGGACTTCAACAATGAGCAGTTCTTC. It yields the protein CSVGDFNNEQFF.

This clone came up once. J is TRBJ2-3 and V is TRBV7-9; D remains ambiguous. The CDR3 sequence is 15 residues long. Trimming removed 2 bases from V and 4 bases from J, with 13 bases in between. Germline V CDR1 and CDR2: SEHNR, FQNEAQ (reference sequence). The CDR3 sequence is CASSLFLLVPDTQYF. CDR3 in DNA: TGTGCCAGCAGCTTATTCCTCCTGGTTCCAGATACGCAGTATTTT.

CDR3: CASSLVGGQETQYF. CDR3 DNA sequence: TGTGCCAGCAGCTTAGTCGGGGGCCAAGAGACCCAGTACTTC. The chain couples TRBV7-7 to TRBJ2-5; D perhaps matches TRBD2 (6 bases). The V end was cut by 1 base, the J end by 1 base, with 7 bases between. This CDR3 region has 14 residues. In germline, CDR1 is SSHAT, CDR2 FNYEAQ (reference sequence). Combining the CDR3 with reference TRBV7-7 and TRBJ2-5 gives the whole variable domain GAGVSQSPRYKVTKRGQDVTLRCDPISSHATLYWYQQALGQGPEFLTYFNYEAQPDKSGLPSDRFSAERPEGSISTLTIQRTEQRDSAMYRCASSLVGGQETQYFGPGTRLLVL.

This clone was recorded once. V usage is TRBV27 and J usage is TRBJ2-4; 7 nucleotides agree with TRBD2. Germline assignment: CDR1 MNHEY and CDR2 SMNVEV (reference sequence). Trimming took 2 bases from V and 1 from J; bases not matched to a gene: 2. The CDR3 consists of 15 residues. The CDR3 spells CASSLLGGAKNIQYF. CDR3 in DNA: TGTGCCAGCAGTTTACTGGGAGGGGCCAAAAACATTCAGTACTTC.

This CDR3 is CASSPPRRKANYGYTF. For the CDR3, the DNA is TGTGCCAGCAGCCCCCCGAGGCGTAAAGCTAACTATGGCTACACCTTC. The V call is TRBV7-9, the J call TRBJ1-2; D remains ambiguous. Trimming took 5 bases from V and 0 from J, leaving 16 bases between them. Germline CDR1 and CDR2: SEHNR and FQNEAQ (reference sequence). The CDR3 is 16 residues long.

The chain employs TRBV5-4 and TRBJ2-1; 9 nucleotides match TRBD1. Germline CDR1 reads SGHNT; CDR2 reads YYREEE (reference sequence). V lost 4 bases to trimming and J lost 8 bases; unmatched junction nucleotides: 13. The CDR3 is made up of 16 amino acids. The CDR3 is CASSPARRTGVDEQFF. CDR3 sequence (DNA): TGTGCCAGCAGCCCCGCCCGGCGGACAGGGGTAGATGAGCAGTTCTTC.

V gene TRBV7-2 combines with J gene TRBJ2-7; 8 nucleotides match TRBD2. Trimming took 2 bases from V and 2 from J; bases not matched to a gene: 5. Germline CDR1 reads SGHTA; CDR2 reads FQGNSA. The CDR3 covers 15 residues. The CDR3 region has the DNA TGTGCCAGCAGCTTAAGGCGGGGGGAAACCTACGAGCAGTACTTC. Translating gives CASSLRRGETYEQYF.

The chain employs TRBV7-2 and TRBJ1-6; tentative D call: TRBD1 (5 bases). The V gene lost 5 bases and the J gene lost 9 bases, with 17 bases spanning the gap. The CDR3 runs to 15 residues. CDR1 SGHTA and CDR2 FQGNSA come from the germline V gene. CDR3 loop: CASSPTPQGSSPLHF. The DNA of the CDR3 is TGTGCCAGCAGCCCCACGCCCCAGGGCAGTTCACCCCTCCACTTT.

The chain joins TRBV7-9 to TRBJ2-2, with D perhaps TRBD1 or TRBD2 (6 bases each). CDR1 is SEHNR and CDR2 is FQNEAQ in the germline V gene (reference sequence). The length of the CDR3 is 18 residues. With 2 bases removed from V and 6 bases from J, the gap between germline ends came to 22 bases. The CDR3 bases are TGTGCCAGCAGCTTACACTGGGGGCGAGTCGGGGGTCCCGGGGAGCTGTTTTTT. Encoded protein: CASSLHWGRVGGPGELFF.

Concerning this clone itself: The same CDR3 also results from other DNA sequences found in this sample. This chain connects TRBV19 to TRBJ1-5; weak D call: TRBD1 (5 bases). The V and J ends lost 5 bases and 2 bases respectively, with 16 bases between them. This CDR3 contains 16 residues. From germline, CDR1 is LNHDA and CDR2 SQIVND (reference sequence). CDR3 in amino acids: CASSGGLGVGNQPQHF. In DNA form, the CDR3 reads TGTGCCAGTAGTGGGGGACTCGGGGTTGGCAATCAGCCCCAGCATTTT.

The rearrangement uses TRBV23-1 and TRBJ2-2; D possibly corresponds to TRBD2 (6 bases). TRBV23-1 is treated as an ORF (open reading frame) with a function not yet certain. This CDR3 comprises 15 residues. The V and J ends lost 7 bases and 3 bases respectively, with 15 bases between them. The CDR3 spells CASTHGGGHTGELFF. CDR3 DNA sequence: TGCGCCAGCACCCACGGAGGAGGGCACACCGGGGAGCTGTTTTTT.

The chain employs TRBV19 and TRBJ1-1; D call uncertain. The CDR3 runs 12 residues. Germline V gene lookup returns CDR1 LNHDA and CDR2 SQIVND (reference sequence). Trimming cost V 5 bases and J 6 bases, with 10 bases left between them. CDR3 residues: CASSPNGAEAFF. The CDR3 bases are TGTGCCAGTAGTCCTAATGGGGCTGAAGCTTTCTTT.

This chain joins TRBV6-5 and TRBJ1-1; D uncertain. CDR1 MNHEY and CDR2 SVGAGI come from the germline V gene. V lost 6 bases and J 3 bases, leaving 11 bases between the germline ends. The CDR3 is 13 amino acids. Written as DNA, the CDR3 is TGTGCCAGCAGCTTCATTGGGGACACTGAAGCTTTCTTT. Translation gives CASSFIGDTEAFF.

The chain employs TRBV18 and TRBJ2-1; TRBD2 aligns across 10 bases. CDR3 length equals 16 residues. Trimming took 3 bases from V and 1 from J; bases not matched to a gene: 3. CDR1 KGHSH and CDR2 LQKENI come from the germline V gene. CDR3 in DNA: TGTGCCAGCTCACCCCTTAGCGGGAGGTCCTACAATGAGCAGTTCTTC. Residues: CASSPLSGRSYNEQFF.

This sequence joins TRBV6-1 and TRBJ2-2, with TRBD1 matching over 9 bases. Unmatched junction bases numbered 10, after V lost 6 bases and J lost 5 bases. The CDR3 is made up of 16 amino acids. CDR1 is MNHNS, CDR2 SASEGT, per germline. The chain's CDR3 is CASREQGAVGTGELFF. CDR3 coding DNA: TGTGCCAGCAGAGAACAGGGGGCAGTCGGAACCGGGGAGCTGTTTTTT.

Here the CDR3 DNA reads TGCGCCAGCAGCGTCACCGGGACTAGCGGCTCCTACGAGCAGTACTTC. Translating gives CASSVTGTSGSYEQYF. V gene TRBV5-1 combines with J gene TRBJ2-7; 11 bases agree with TRBD2. The CDR3 is made up of 16 amino acids. Germline CDR1 reads SGHRS; CDR2 reads YFSETQ. V dropped 4 bases and J dropped 0; count of bases not matched to a gene: 6.

This chain connects TRBV5-1 to TRBJ2-3; 8 bases align to TRBD2. CDR3 length: 14 residues. With 5 bases clipped from V and 2 bases from J, the junction kept 4 bases outside the gene matches. Germline lookup yields CDR1 SGHRS and CDR2 YFSETQ. CDR3 coding DNA: TGCGCCAGCAGAGCGGGGGCCTCCACAGATACGCAGTATTTT. Amino acids: CASRAGASTDTQYF.

Here the CDR3 reads CASSELAAFNEQFF. The CDR3 DNA is TGTGCCAGCTCGGAACTAGCGGCCTTCAATGAGCAGTTCTTC. The genes are TRBV6-1 and TRBJ2-1; TRBD2 matches at 8 bases. V shed 8 bases, J shed 6 bases, and the junction held 9 bases outside the gene matches. Germline values: CDR1 MNHNS, CDR2 SASEGT. The length of the CDR3 is 14 residues.